A single sample gave rise to the 29 T cell receptor beta chains below, sequenced in a study of T cell clonality in common variable immunodeficiency. The antigens these receptors bind are not known. Whole-study findings and limits: Common variable immunodeficiency TCR beta sequences reportedly had fewer deletions and N-nucleotide insertions.

The method was immunoSEQ multiplex PCR; TCRdb's version includes in-frame clones alone and lacks a portion of them. The sample is made up of fewer than 35,000 clones, none counted only once. The sample was peripheral blood mononuclear cells. Receptors were obtained from a human donor with common variable immunodeficiency.

In this sample, this clone turned up many times. The read stops 3 residues short of the end of the CDR3; the missing end is completed from the germline J gene. This chain joins TRBV29-1 and TRBJ2-1; 7 nucleotides line up with TRBD1. The CDR3 loop spans 14 amino acids. V dropped 6 bases and J dropped 4; count of bases not matched to a gene: 9. Germline V gives CDR1 SQVTM, CDR2 ANQGSEA. This CDR3 reads CSVLDRLRYNEQFF. CDR3 bases read: TGCAGCGTCTTGGACAGGCTGAGATACAATGAG.

The table lists this clone with a few counts. The CDR3 goes on 3 residues after the read ends, and that part is filled in from the germline J gene. The V call is TRBV7-8, the J call TRBJ2-1; D remains unclear. The germline CDR1 and CDR2 sequences are SGHVS and FQNEAQ. The CDR3 spans 16 residues. Trimming cost V 5 bases and J 0 bases, with 14 bases left between them. CDR3 residues: CASSQPLGSSYNEQFF. The sequenced part of the CDR3 DNA is TGTGCCAGCAGCCAACCTCTAGGTAGCTCCTACAATGAG.

CDR3 bases read: TGCGCCAGCAGCTCGGACAGAACGGAGACC. Protein sequence: CASSSDRTET. The full CDR3 is CASSSDRTETQYF. The gene calls are TRBV5-1 and TRBJ2-5, with D perhaps TRBD1 (6 bases). The CDR3 end falls 3 residues outside the read, so it is completed with the germline J gene. The CDR3 is 13 amino acids. Germline V gene data show CDR1 as SGHRS and CDR2 as YFSETQ. Trimming cost V 3 bases and J 5 bases, with 11 bases left between them.

This clone came up many times. The CDR3 extends 3 residues past the end of the read, so its final part is completed from the germline J gene. The chain uses TRBV14 and TRBJ1-3; D is ambiguous. The V end lost 4 bases, the J end lost 0 bases, and 7 bases lay between the germline ends. Per the germline V gene, CDR1 is SGHDN and CDR2 is FVKESK. This CDR3 comprises 14 residues. The CDR3 DNA, read in part, is TGTGCCAGCAGCCGACTGAGCTCTGGAAACACC. Its translation is CASSRLSSGNT. The whole CDR3 protein is CASSRLSSGNTIYF.

In regard to this clone: The DNA ends 3 residues before the CDR3 does, and the rest of the CDR3 is filled in from the germline J gene. The chain is built from TRBV18 and TRBJ1-5; no clear D. Germline-derived CDR1 and CDR2 are KGHSH and LQKENI. CDR3 length: 14 amino acids. V was shortened by 3 bases and J by 5 bases, with 11 bases between the two germline ends. The CDR3 is CASSPESSDQPQHF. CDR3 DNA (partial): TGTGCCAGCTCACCCGAAAGTAGTGATCAGCCC.

In regard to this clone: The observed sequence ends 3 residues before the CDR3 terminus, with the missing tail filled in from the germline J gene. The rearrangement uses TRBV30 and TRBJ2-1, with 7 bases identical to TRBD2. This CDR3 contains 15 residues. Unmatched junction bases numbered 8, after V lost 2 bases and J lost 4 bases. Germline assignment: CDR1 GTSNPN and CDR2 SVGIG (reference sequence). CDR3 DNA, as far as it was read: TGTGCCTGGAGTAGAGGAGCGGGACGTTACAATGAG. Its translation is CAWSRGAGRYNE. Given in full, the CDR3 is CAWSRGAGRYNEQFF.

On this clone itself: Read data end 3 residues before the CDR3 end; the end is taken from the germline J gene. The rearrangement uses TRBV19 and TRBJ1-6; the D is unclear. CDR3 length: 16 residues. The ends were cut back, 5 bases at V and 4 bases at J, with 15 bases in the middle. CDR1 is LNHDA and CDR2 is SQIVND in the germline V gene (reference sequence). Partial CDR3 DNA: TGTGCCAGTAGTGGGCTGGACGGCGGGTATAATTCACCC. It is translated as CASSGLDGGYNSP. The full-length CDR3 reads as CASSGLDGGYNSPLHF. Variable domain in full (rest from reference TRBV19 and TRBJ1-6): DGGITQSPKYLFRKEGQNVTLSCEQNLNHDAMYWYRQDPGQGLRLIYYSQIVNDFQKGDIAEGYSVSREKKESFPLTVTSAQKNPTAFYLCASSGLDGGYNSPLHFGNGTRLTVT.

Notes on this clone: The sequenced fragment ends 3 residues before the CDR3 boundary, so the rest is inferred from the germline J gene. V is TRBV20-1 and J is TRBJ1-5; TRBD1 matches at 10 bases. The CDR3 loop spans 13 amino acids. CDR1 DFQATT and CDR2 SNEGSKA come from the germline V gene (reference sequence). V shed 3 bases and J 4 bases; nucleotides not matched to a gene: 0. CDR3 bases read: TGCAGTGCTAGGGGACAGGGGAATCAGCCC. The encoded protein is CSARGQGNQP. The entire CDR3 protein reads CSARGQGNQPQHF.

As for this clone: The observed sequence ends 3 residues before the CDR3 terminus, with the missing tail filled in from the germline J gene. V usage is TRBV5-1 and J usage is TRBJ1-5; a possible D gene is TRBD1 (5 bases). With 3 bases removed from V and 7 bases from J, the gap between germline ends came to 14 bases. This CDR3 is built from 14 residues. CDR1 and CDR2 from the germline V gene are SGHRS and YFSETQ. Incomplete CDR3 DNA: TGCGCCAGCAGCTCGGGGGGGGAAGGACAGCCC. Its protein product is CASSSGGEGQP. The full CDR3 sequence reads CASSSGGEGQPQHF.

This clone occurred many times. The missing CDR3 end, 3 residues past where the read stops, is filled in from the germline J gene. This chain links TRBV3-1 (or the pseudogene TRBV3-2) with TRBJ1-1; a weak D match, TRBD1 (5 bases). Germline V CDR1 and CDR2: LGHDT, YNNKEL (reference sequence). The CDR3 sequence is 13 residues long. CDR3 DNA, as far as it was read: TGTGCCAGCAGCCAAGGTTCGGGGGTCTCG. Translated: CASSQGSGVS. The whole CDR3 region reads CASSQGSGVSAFF.

This clone occurred a few times. Sequence at one end of the junction differs from germline and may be a read error. With the read ending 3 residues before the CDR3 end, the germline J gene is used to fill in that end. The V call is TRBV2, the J call TRBJ2-5; D is possibly TRBD1 or TRBD2 (5 bases each). This CDR3 has 15 amino acids. CDR1 is SNHLY, CDR2 FYNNEI, per germline. The sequenced part of the CDR3 DNA is TGTACCAGCAGTGAAGAGGGGCGATTAGAAGAGACC. Amino acid sequence: CTSSEEGRLEET. The whole CDR3 sequence reads CTSSEEGRLEETQYF.

Many counts were recorded for this clone. The read comes to an end 3 residues before the CDR3 does, leaving the germline J gene to fill in the end. The chain couples TRBV7-3 to TRBJ2-1; 9 bases match TRBD1. Germline CDR1 is SGHTA and CDR2 is FQGTGA. Germline trimming cut 4 bases from V and 5 bases from J; bases unmatched to any gene: 3. The CDR3 consists of 14 residues. The DNA read from the CDR3 is TGTGCCAGCAGCTCCGGACAGGGGCACAATGAG. Residues: CASSSGQGHNE. The full-length CDR3 reads as CASSSGQGHNEQFF.

Regarding this clone: The sequenced fragment ends 3 residues before the CDR3 boundary, so the rest is inferred from the germline J gene. The chain combines TRBV18 with TRBJ2-5; no clear D gene. The CDR3 is 12 amino acids. Germline CDR1 and CDR2: KGHSH and LQKENI. Trimming cost V 4 bases and J 1 base, with 4 bases left between them. Here the CDR3 reads CASSRVQETQYF. The covered CDR3 bases are TGTGCCAGCTCACGCGTCCAAGAGACC.

This clone showed up just a few times. The read falls 3 residues short of the CDR3 end, and the missing part is taken from the germline J gene. The chain employs TRBV30 and TRBJ1-1, with TRBD1 as a possible D gene (5 bases). The V and J ends lost 3 bases and 5 bases respectively, with 25 bases between them. Germline CDR1 GTSNPN, CDR2 SVGIG (reference sequence). This CDR3 region has 17 residues. The CDR3 bases that were read are TGTGCCTGGAGCCCGAGAGCAGGGTTAAGGGCGAGGACTGAA. This translates into CAWSPRAGLRARTE. The whole CDR3 region reads CAWSPRAGLRARTEAFF.

The chain's CDR3 is CASRPDRGNYGYTF. Incomplete CDR3 DNA: TGCGCCAGCAGACCCGACAGGGGGAACTATGGC. The chain has TRBV5-1 and TRBJ1-2; 9 bases are shared with TRBD1. The CDR3 extends 3 residues past the end of the read, so its final part is completed from the germline J gene. The ends lost 5 bases at V and 2 bases at J; junction bases unmatched: 4. Germline V gene lookup returns CDR1 SGHRS and CDR2 YFSETQ. The CDR3 length is 14 residues.

This clone was observed at least ten times. Coverage ceases 3 residues before the CDR3 finishes, and the germline J gene fills in the end. The chain links TRBV5-4 to TRBJ1-4; D is undetermined. The CDR3 contains 15 residues. Germline-derived CDR1 and CDR2 are SGHNT and YYREEE (reference sequence). Deletions cut 5 bases from V and 3 bases from J, with 14 bases between. CDR3 residues: CASSPGWLPNEKLFF. The DNA read from the CDR3 is TGTGCCAGCAGTCCCGGGTGGTTGCCTAATGAAAAA.

This clone was seen at least ten times. The CDR3 end falls 3 residues outside the read, so it is completed with the germline J gene. J is TRBJ1-2 and V is TRBV7-3, with 10 bases fitting TRBD1. V dropped 0 bases and J dropped 0; count of bases not matched to a gene: 7. The CDR3 consists of 18 residues. Germline lookup yields CDR1 SGHTA and CDR2 FQGTGA. Partial CDR3 DNA: TGTGCCAGCAGCTTAACGGCCGGGACAGGGGCTTCTAACTATGGC. Translation: CASSLTAGTGASNYG. The entire CDR3 reads CASSLTAGTGASNYGYTF.

This clone was seen ten or more times. The sequenced fragment ends 3 residues before the CDR3 boundary, so the rest is inferred from the germline J gene. The V call is TRBV5-1, the J call TRBJ2-1; D is perhaps TRBD1 (6 bases). With 4 bases removed from V and 4 bases from J, the gap between germline ends came to 15 bases. CDR1 SGHRS and CDR2 YFSETQ come from the germline V gene. The CDR3 has 15 residues. The CDR3 bases that were read are TGCGCCAGCAGCGTCCGGGACACCCCTTACAATGAG. It yields the protein CASSVRDTPYNE. Given in full, the CDR3 is CASSVRDTPYNEQFF.

The table lists this clone with many counts. The CDR3 protein is CASSPGQGDPYNEQFF. The CDR3 bases that were read are TGTGCCAGCTCCCCGGGACAGGGGGATCCTTACAATGAG. The chain carries TRBV18 and TRBJ2-1, with 11 bases lining up with TRBD1. The DNA ends 3 residues before the CDR3 does, and the rest of the CDR3 is filled in from the germline J gene. There are 16 residues in the CDR3. The V gene end was trimmed by 6 bases and the J gene end by 4 bases; junction bases not matched to a gene: 8. CDR1 KGHSH and CDR2 LQKENI come from the germline V gene.

Many counts were recorded for this clone. The read falls 3 residues short of the CDR3 end, and the missing part is taken from the germline J gene. The V gene is TRBV6-2 or TRBV6-3, the J gene TRBJ2-3; TRBD1 aligns across 8 bases. Germline V gene sequence: CDR1 MNHEY, CDR2 SVGEGT. V was pared by 2 bases and J by 3 bases, with 7 bases of the junction left unmatched. The CDR3 extends over 16 amino acids. CDR3 amino acids: CASSYDTGGWTDTQYF. Partial CDR3 DNA: TGTGCCAGCAGTTACGATACAGGGGGTTGGACAGATACG.

This clone was detected a few times. Sequencing ends 3 residues short of the CDR3 end; the germline J gene provides the rest. The V call is TRBV18, the J call TRBJ1-5, with no clear D. V lost 2 bases to trimming and J lost 3 bases, with 14 bases between them. The length of the CDR3 is 16 residues. The germline CDR1 and CDR2 sequences are KGHSH and LQKENI. Here the CDR3 reads CASSPSSPQTNQPQHF. Partial CDR3 DNA: TGTGCCAGCTCACCAAGCAGTCCACAGACCAATCAGCCC.

Concerning this clone itself: The missing CDR3 end, 3 residues past where the read stops, is filled in from the germline J gene. The chain couples TRBV5-1 to TRBJ1-5; D perhaps matches TRBD1 (6 bases). From germline, CDR1 is SGHRS and CDR2 YFSETQ. Trimming took off 0 bases at V and 5 bases at J, with 12 bases between the two ends. This CDR3 has 15 residues. CDR3 amino acids: CASSLGDRFDQPQHF. The CDR3 bases that were read are TGCGCCAGCAGCTTGGGTGACAGGTTCGATCAGCCC.

The sample holds many counts of this clone. The read ends 3 residues before the CDR3 terminus; that terminus is restored from the germline J gene. J is TRBJ1-2 and V is TRBV14, with 9 bases lining up with TRBD1. The V and J ends lost 1 base and 7 bases, in that order; junction bases with no gene match: 7. CDR1 and CDR2 (germline): SGHDN, FVKESK. CDR3 length equals 15 residues. Here the CDR3 reads CASSQGTGAIAGYTF. The CDR3 DNA, read in part, is TGTGCCAGCAGCCAAGGGACAGGGGCGATAGCTGGC.

This clone has just a few counts. The read finishes 3 residues shy of the CDR3 end, and the germline J gene is used to complete it. This chain uses TRBV7-2 with TRBJ1-3; possibly TRBD1 for D (5 bases). Germline loops: CDR1 SGHTA, CDR2 FQGNSA. The CDR3 length is 14 residues. V lost 5 bases to trimming and J lost 0 bases, with 8 bases between them. The CDR3 spells CASSPGNSGNTIYF. Partial CDR3 DNA: TGTGCCAGCAGCCCAGGGAACTCTGGAAACACC.

Concerning this clone itself: The sequenced fragment ends 3 residues before the CDR3 boundary, so the rest is inferred from the germline J gene. The gene calls are TRBV5-6 and TRBJ2-5; TRBD2 might be the D (6 bases). This CDR3 is built from 15 residues. CDR1 and CDR2 (germline): SGHDT, YYEEEE. V was trimmed by 0 bases and J by 7 bases, leaving 16 bases between them. CDR3 DNA, as far as it was read: TGTGCCAGCAGCTTGGCCGGGTACGGGGGTGGGACC. Amino acid sequence: CASSLAGYGGGT. From start to end, the CDR3 is CASSLAGYGGGTQYF.

On this clone itself: Sequencing ends 3 residues short of the CDR3 end; the germline J gene provides the rest. The chain is built from TRBV6-1 and TRBJ2-5; 8 bases match TRBD1. Germline V CDR1 and CDR2: MNHNS, SASEGT. The V gene end was trimmed by 0 bases and the J gene end by 3 bases; junction bases not matched to a gene: 3. The CDR3 runs to 15 residues. Incomplete CDR3 DNA: TGTGCCAGCAGTGAAGCGCCAGGGGGCGAAGAGACC. Translation: CASSEAPGGEET. The entire CDR3 protein is CASSEAPGGEETQYF.

This clone was seen at least ten times. Coverage ceases 3 residues before the CDR3 finishes, and the germline J gene fills in the end. The gene calls are TRBV19 and TRBJ1-1; a possible D gene is TRBD1 (5 bases). The germline gives CDR1 LNHDA, CDR2 SQIVND (reference sequence). The CDR3 is made up of 13 amino acids. The CDR3 bases that were read are TGTGCCAGTAGTATGAGGGCCAAGGGGGAA. Amino acid sequence: CASSMRAKGE. The full CDR3 protein reads CASSMRAKGEAFF. The full variable domain, its missing parts supplied by reference TRBV19 and TRBJ1-1, is DGGITQSPKYLFRKEGQNVTLSCEQNLNHDAMYWYRQDPGQGLRLIYYSQIVNDFQKGDIAEGYSVSREKKESFPLTVTSAQKNPTAFYLCASSMRAKGEAFFGQGTRLTVV.

The table lists this clone with a few counts. The read comes to an end 3 residues before the CDR3 does, leaving the germline J gene to fill in the end. The chain combines TRBV7-2 with TRBJ2-1; TRBD2 agrees at 7 bases. The germline CDR1 and CDR2 sequences are SGHTA and FQGNSA. Losses at the gene ends were 5 bases for V and 8 bases for J; bases not matched to a gene: 9. The CDR3 contains 14 residues. CDR3 DNA, as far as it was read: TGTGCCAGCAGCCTCTCGGGGGGTTGGGATGAG. It codes for CASSLSGGWDE. The whole CDR3 reads CASSLSGGWDEQFF. Full variable domain (missing parts from reference TRBV7-2 and TRBJ2-1): GAGVSQSPSNKVTEKGKDVELRCDPISGHTALYWYRQSLGQGLEFLIYFQGNSAPDKSGLPSDRFSAERTGGSVSTLTIQRTQQEDSAVYLCASSLSGGWDEQFFGPGTRLTVL.

Regarding this clone: Read data end 3 residues before the CDR3 end; the end is taken from the germline J gene. This sequence joins TRBV19 and TRBJ1-5, with TRBD1 as a possible D gene (5 bases). Trimming stripped 5 bases from V and 2 bases from J, with 13 bases between. This CDR3 is 15 amino acids long. Per germline, CDR1 LNHDA and CDR2 SQIVND (reference sequence). CDR3 DNA (partial): TGTGCCAGTAGTTCGGGGGGAATGGGCAATCAGCCC. Translated, it gives CASSSGGMGNQP. The whole CDR3 region reads CASSSGGMGNQPQHF.